The entry below gives a single T cell receptor (beta chain) sequence along with its context. The PCR had 60 Vbeta and 13 Jbeta primers. Sequencing was performed with immunoSEQ multiplex PCR; in TCRdb, only in-frame clones are kept and a portion is missing. This table holds under 250,000 clones, 78% found once. This sample is part of a study of cytomegalovirus exposure and HLA in healthy donors. Germline V gene lookup returns CDR1 SGHNT and CDR2 YYREEE (reference sequence). J was trimmed by 2 bases and V by 3 bases; bases with no gene match: 9. The CDR3 runs to 16 residues. The sequence came from a boy aged 10-17 years in good health and CMV-seronegative. The sequenced sample was PBMCs. This rearrangement joins TRBV5-4 to TRBJ1-2, with 8 bases fitting TRBD1. This CDR3 is CASSSIPRDRNYGYTF. The CDR3, as DNA: TGTGCCAGCAGCTCGATACCCCGGGACAGGAACTATGGCTACACCTTC.